The rows below give T cell receptor beta chains drawn from one sample of a study of cytomegalovirus exposure and HLA in healthy donors. Measured with immunoSEQ multiplex PCR; TCRdb has only the in-frame clones, and not every one. Of hundreds of thousands of clones listed, around 80% are singletons. Sample: PBMCs. These receptors were collected from a boy younger than 18 in good health and CMV-seronegative. CDR3s include the opening cysteine and the closing phenylalanine or tryptophan. A D gene is named only where the DNA matches it firmly. Size is omitted from some rows. Given values are once, few, many or a class for expanded clones.

>TRBV29-1|NA|13|TRBD1|TRBJ1-2
TGCAGCGTTGGGGACGACAGGGACTATGGCTACACCTTC
CSVGDDRDYGYTF
>TRBV5-1|NA|16|TRBD1|TRBJ1-2
TGCGCCAGCAGCTATGGGGACAGCCGATCATGGGATGGCTACACCTTC
CASSYGDSRSWDGYTF
>TRBV13|NA|15|TRBD2|TRBJ2-3
TGTGCCAGCAGCTCCGGACTAGCGAGCATGAATACGCAGTATTTT
CASSSGLASMNTQYF
>TRBV2|NA|14|NA|TRBJ1-4
TGTGCCAGCCATGCACAGACCCGCACGGAAAAACTGTTTTTT
CASHAQTRTEKLFF
>TRBV6-5|NA|11|NA|TRBJ2-5
TGTGCCAGCAGTTACTCGTCAACCCAGTACTTC
CASSYSSTQYF
>TRBV7-9|NA|16|NA|TRBJ2-3
TGTGCCAGCAGCTTAGCCCCACTAGTCCCCACAGATACGCAGTATTTT
CASSLAPLVPTDTQYF
>TRBV6-6|NA|11|NA|TRBJ1-1
TGTGCCAGCAGTCCGTACACTGAAGCTTTCTTT
CASSPYTEAFF
>TRBV5-4|NA|15|NA|TRBJ1-4
TGTGCCAGCAGCATCTTAGGGGCTGGGGATGAAAAACTGTTTTTT
CASSILGAGDEKLFF
>TRBV6-4|NA|15|NA|TRBJ1-5
TGTGCCAGCAGCCCCGACTCCTATAGCAATCAGCCCCAGCATTTT
CASSPDSYSNQPQHF
>TRBV6-1|few|12|NA|TRBJ1-5
TGTGCCAGCAGTGTCCGGGATCAGCCCCAGCATTTT
CASSVRDQPQHF
>TRBV27|NA|13|TRBD1|TRBJ2-7
TGTGCCAGCAACGGGACAGGGGCAGGCGAGCAGTACTTC
CASNGTGAGEQYF
>TRBV6-5|NA|15|TRBD1|TRBJ1-2
TGTGCCAGCAGTTACTCACAGGGGGCCGGATATGGCTACACCTTC
CASSYSQGAGYGYTF
>TRBV6-1|NA|16|NA|TRBJ2-7
TGTGCCAGCAGTGAAGGCTTTGGAGCGGCCACCTACGAGCAGTACTTC
CASSEGFGAATYEQYF
>TRBV23-1|once|19|TRBD1|TRBJ1-1
TGCGCCAGCAGTCAATCCCGACAACCGGGACAGGGGGCAGAAACTGAAGCTTTCTTT
CASSQSRQPGQGAETEAFF
>TRBV19|NA|15|TRBD2|TRBJ2-1
TGTGCCAGTATCAGCACTAGCGGGAAGGGGAATGAGCAGTTCTTC
CASISTSGKGNEQFF
>TRBV19|NA|15|NA|TRBJ1-1
TGTGCCAGTAGTATAGATCGTACAGGGAGTATTGAAGCTTTCTTT
CASSIDRTGSIEAFF
>TRBV27|NA|15|TRBD2|TRBJ2-7
TGTGCCAGCGCCTCGGTAAAGGAGCGGGGCTACGAGCAGTACTTC
CASASVKERGYEQYF